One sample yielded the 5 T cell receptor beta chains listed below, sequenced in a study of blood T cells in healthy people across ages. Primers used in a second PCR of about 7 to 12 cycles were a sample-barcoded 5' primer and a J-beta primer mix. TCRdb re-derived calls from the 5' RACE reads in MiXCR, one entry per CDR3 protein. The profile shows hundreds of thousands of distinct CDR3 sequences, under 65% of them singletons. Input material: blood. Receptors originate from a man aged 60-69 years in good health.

CDR3 DNA: TGTGCCAGTTTGATGGCGGGGGGCCAACAAGAGACCCAGTACTTC. It specifies CASLMAGGQQETQYF. The chain has TRBV12-3 or TRBV12-4 and TRBJ2-5, with TRBD2 matching 8 bases. J lost 2 bases, V lost 9 bases, and 11 bases had no gene match. The CDR3 is 15 amino acids.

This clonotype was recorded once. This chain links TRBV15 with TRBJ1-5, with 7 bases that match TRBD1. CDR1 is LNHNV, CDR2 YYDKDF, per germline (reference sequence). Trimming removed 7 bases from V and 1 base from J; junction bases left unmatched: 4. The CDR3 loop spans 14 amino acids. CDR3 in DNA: TGTGCCACCACTCGGGGACAGAGCAATCAGCCCCAGCATTTT. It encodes CATTRGQSNQPQHF.

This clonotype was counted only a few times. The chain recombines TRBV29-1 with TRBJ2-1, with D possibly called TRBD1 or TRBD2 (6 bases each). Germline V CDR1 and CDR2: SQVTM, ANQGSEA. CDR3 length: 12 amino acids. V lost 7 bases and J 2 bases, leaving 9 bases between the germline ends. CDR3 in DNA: TGCAGCGCTGGGGGGCCCTACAATGAGCAGTTCTTC. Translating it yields CSAGGPYNEQFF.

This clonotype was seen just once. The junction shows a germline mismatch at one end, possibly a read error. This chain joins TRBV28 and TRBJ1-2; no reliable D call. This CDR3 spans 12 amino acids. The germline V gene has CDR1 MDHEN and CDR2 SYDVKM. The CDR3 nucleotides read TGTGCCAACAGTTTGACGGGGAATGGCTACACCTTC. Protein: CANSLTGNGYTF.

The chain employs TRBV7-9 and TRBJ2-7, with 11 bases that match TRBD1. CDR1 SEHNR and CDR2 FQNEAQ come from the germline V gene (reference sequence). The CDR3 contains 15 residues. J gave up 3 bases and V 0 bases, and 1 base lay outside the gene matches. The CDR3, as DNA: TGTGCCAGCAGCTTAGCGGGACAGGGGGGCTACGAGCAGTACTTC. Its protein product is CASSLAGQGGYEQYF.